The 27 T cell receptor beta chains below all came from one sample that was sequenced in a study of technical replicates of blood from a few donors. The data were produced by immunoSEQ multiplex PCR, yet TCRdb's version contains in-frame clones alone and is incomplete. Among about 76,000 clones listed, about 86% were seen once. Sequenced sample: PBMCs. The receptors shown here come from a human donor in good health. Some clones in this sample may be carry-over from other donors' samples.

The gene calls are TRBV27 and TRBJ1-2; TRBD1 matches 8 bases. The germline V gene encodes CDR1 MNHEY and CDR2 SMNVEV (reference sequence). Trimming took 11 bases from V and 2 from J; bases not matched to a gene: 25. This CDR3 has 19 residues. CDR3 sequence reads: CAGTNETGAISLTNYGYTF. CDR3 sequence (DNA): TGTGCCGGAACAAATGAGACAGGGGCGATATCCCTAACGAACTATGGCTACACCTTC.

The genes are TRBV5-1 and TRBJ1-2, with TRBD1 identical over 10 bases. CDR1 is SGHRS and CDR2 is YFSETQ in the germline V gene. V lost 3 bases and J lost 4; bases outside the gene matches: 6. This CDR3 has 15 residues. The DNA of the CDR3 is TGCGCCAGCAGCTCCGGGGGACAGGGGACCTATGGCTACACCTTC. It is translated as CASSSGGQGTYGYTF. Complete variable domain (other parts from reference TRBV5-1 and TRBJ1-2): KAGVTQTPRYLIKTRGQQVTLSCSPISGHRSVSWYQQTPGQGLQFLFEYFSETQRNKGNFPGRFSGRQFSNSRSEMNVSTLELGDSALYLCASSSGGQGTYGYTFGSGTRLTVV.

The chain carries TRBV30 and TRBJ2-3, with 7 bases fitting TRBD2. CDR1 is GTSNPN, CDR2 SVGIG, per germline (reference sequence). V trimming: 2 bases; J trimming: 1 base; junction bases outside the gene matches: 3. There are 14 residues in the CDR3. Written as DNA, the CDR3 is TGTGCCTGGAGTCTGGCGGGAGGCACAGATACGCAGTATTTT. Translation: CAWSLAGGTDTQYF.

This chain links TRBV30 with TRBJ2-1, with 7 positions matching TRBD2. V lost 3 bases, J lost 12 bases, and 5 bases stayed unmatched. Germline lookup yields CDR1 GTSNPN and CDR2 SVGIG (reference sequence). The CDR3 runs to 11 residues. The CDR3 bases are TGTGCCTGGAGCTCGGGGGGAGGGCAGTTCTTC. Amino acid sequence: CAWSSGGGQFF.

This clone was found a few times. The rearrangement joins TRBV7-2 to TRBJ2-7; D may be TRBD2 (5 bases). Trimming stripped 5 bases from V and 3 bases from J, with 11 bases between. The CDR3 consists of 13 residues. Germline V gene sequence: CDR1 SGHTA, CDR2 FQGNSA. CDR3 nucleotide sequence: TGTGCCAGCAGCCCAGAGGGATTCTACGAGCAGTACTTC. Translating gives CASSPEGFYEQYF.

The chain links TRBV6-6 to TRBJ2-7, with 13 bases lining up with TRBD2. The CDR3 sequence is 16 residues long. With 3 bases clipped from V and 2 bases from J, the junction kept 4 bases outside the gene matches. Germline CDR1 is MNHNY and CDR2 is SVGAGI (reference sequence). CDR3 amino acids: CASSYGTSGIPYEQYF. The DNA of the CDR3 is TGTGCCAGCAGTTATGGGACTAGCGGGATCCCCTACGAGCAGTACTTC.

The CDR3 reads CASSPKASGRTYNEQFF. As DNA, the CDR3 is TGTGCCAGCTCACCGAAGGCTAGCGGGAGAACCTACAATGAGCAGTTCTTC. The chain recombines TRBV18 with TRBJ2-1; 10 positions match TRBD2. V dropped 3 bases and J dropped 2; count of bases not matched to a gene: 7. The CDR3 extends over 17 amino acids. The germline CDR1 and CDR2 sequences are KGHSH and LQKENI.

The rearrangement joins TRBV9 to TRBJ2-1; TRBD2 agrees at 10 bases. The CDR3 is 14 residues long. J was trimmed by 4 bases and V by 5 bases; bases with no gene match: 3. Germline loops: CDR1 SGDLS, CDR2 YYNGEE. The CDR3 spells CASSQREGYNEQFF. Written as DNA, the CDR3 is TGTGCCAGCAGTCAGCGGGAGGGGTACAATGAGCAGTTCTTC. Using reference TRBV9 and TRBJ2-1 for the parts outside the CDR3, the full variable domain is DSGVTQTPKHLITATGQRVTLRCSPRSGDLSVYWYQQSLDQGLQFLIQYYNGEERAKGNILERFSAQQFPDLHSELNLSSLELGDSALYFCASSQREGYNEQFFGPGTRLTVL.

CDR3 sequence reads: CARSLAGLGQNQPQHF. CDR3 DNA sequence: TGTGCCAGAAGCTTGGCTGGTCTAGGCCAGAATCAGCCCCAGCATTTT. The rearrangement links TRBV5-3 to TRBJ1-5, with no clear D. TRBV5-3 is flagged as an ORF with uncertain function. V dropped 0 bases and J dropped 4 bases, with 14 bases sitting between them. The CDR3 has 16 amino acids.

The chain links TRBV6-5 to TRBJ2-1; no clear D gene. CDR3 length: 11 residues. The V end was cut by 7 bases, the J end by 6 bases, with 7 bases between. Germline V gene lookup returns CDR1 MNHEY and CDR2 SVGAGI. DNA for the CDR3: TGTGCCAGCAACTCGGTCAATGAGCAGTTCTTC. This gives the protein CASNSVNEQFF.

There are a few counts of this clone. CDR3 in DNA: TGTGCCAGCAGCTTAGATGTTATACTAGCGGGGGGCACAGATACGCAGTATTTT. It yields the protein CASSLDVILAGGTDTQYF. The chain couples TRBV7-6 to TRBJ2-3; 11 nucleotides align to TRBD2. Germline CDR1 reads SGHVS; CDR2 reads FNYEAQ. The CDR3 is 18 amino acids. V dropped 1 base and J dropped 1; count of bases not matched to a gene: 7.

The rearrangement joins TRBV30 to TRBJ2-7, with TRBD2 identical over 7 bases. Trimming at V came to 4 bases and at J to 5 bases, leaving 11 bases not matched to a gene. Germline V gives CDR1 GTSNPN, CDR2 SVGIG (reference sequence). The CDR3 has 14 amino acids. CDR3 loop: CAWTLGGGDHEQYF. CDR3 in DNA: TGTGCCTGGACCCTCGGGGGAGGGGACCACGAGCAGTACTTC.

The chain recombines TRBV6-6 with TRBJ1-1, with D uncertain. This CDR3 is built from 12 residues. Germline-derived CDR1 and CDR2 are MNHNY and SVGAGI (reference sequence). Trimming pared 6 bases from V and 7 bases from J, leaving 12 bases between. The CDR3 here is CASSGVGVEAFF. CDR3 nucleotides: TGTGCCAGCAGCGGAGTTGGTGTTGAAGCTTTCTTT.

The chain employs TRBV7-3 and TRBJ1-1; 8 bases match TRBD1. J was trimmed by 7 bases and V by 4 bases; bases with no gene match: 8. CDR1 and CDR2 from the germline V gene are SGHTA and FQGTGA. The length of the CDR3 is 14 residues. The chain's CDR3 is CASSWAGGAGEAFF. The CDR3 region has the DNA TGTGCCAGCAGCTGGGCAGGGGGCGCAGGTGAAGCTTTCTTT.

The rearrangement joins TRBV5-5 to TRBJ1-1, with unresolved D. From germline, CDR1 is SGHKS and CDR2 YYEKEE (reference sequence). The CDR3 has 14 residues. Trimming took 6 bases from V and 1 from J, leaving 13 bases between them. CDR3 residues: CASKRESTNTEAFF. CDR3 coding DNA: TGTGCCAGCAAGAGGGAGTCAACGAACACTGAAGCTTTCTTT.

The rearrangement uses TRBV5-8 and TRBJ1-4, with 7 bases that match TRBD1. V gave up 4 bases and J gave up 4 bases; unmatched junction bases: 10. Germline CDR1 reads SGHTS; CDR2 reads YDEGEE. The CDR3 has 16 residues. CDR3 in DNA: TGTGCCAGCAGCAAAACTATCCGGGACAGTAATGAAAAACTGTTTTTT. Amino acid sequence: CASSKTIRDSNEKLFF.

V usage is TRBV7-2 and J usage is TRBJ1-2; D is uncertain. The CDR3 totals 14 residues. The germline V and J ends were trimmed by 4 bases and 4 bases, with 13 bases remaining between them. Germline loops: CDR1 SGHTA, CDR2 FQGNSA. CDR3 sequence: CASSSSRGFYGYTF. CDR3 nucleotides: TGTGCCAGCAGCTCCTCCCGAGGGTTCTATGGCTACACCTTC.

J is TRBJ2-7 and V is TRBV10-3; 9 bases agree with TRBD2. V trimming: 3 bases; J trimming: 4 bases; junction bases outside the gene matches: 4. Germline V gene sequence: CDR1 ENHRY, CDR2 SYGVKD. This CDR3 region has 14 residues. CDR3 protein: CAISDWLAGYEQYF. The CDR3 coding sequence is TGTGCCATCAGTGACTGGCTAGCGGGGTACGAGCAGTACTTC.

The chain is built from TRBV7-2 and TRBJ2-1; maybe TRBD1 (5 bases). The CDR3 loop spans 13 amino acids. The V gene's germline CDR1 is SGHTA and CDR2 FQGNSA. The V and J ends lost 0 bases and 10 bases respectively, with 10 bases between them. CDR3 nucleotide sequence: TGTGCCAGCAGCTTAGCAGGGGCCGGGGAGCAGTTCTTC. It encodes CASSLAGAGEQFF.

In DNA form, the CDR3 reads TGTGCCAGCAGTTGGGCAGGGGAGGGTGATCAGCCCCAGCATTTT. As protein: CASSWAGEGDQPQHF. V is TRBV7-8 and J is TRBJ1-5; D possibly corresponds to TRBD1 (6 bases). CDR1 and CDR2 (germline): SGHVS, FQNEAQ. CDR3 length: 15 amino acids. V was clipped by 6 bases and J by 5 bases, with 17 bases between them.

This clone came up a few times. The CDR3 coding sequence is TGTGCCTGGACAGGGCTGAACACTGAAGCTTTCTTT. Translating it yields CAWTGLNTEAFF. V gene TRBV30 combines with J gene TRBJ1-1; tentatively, D is TRBD1 (5 bases). CDR1 GTSNPN and CDR2 SVGIG come from the germline V gene (reference sequence). The V end was cut by 4 bases, the J end by 0 bases, with 6 bases between. CDR3 length: 12 residues. The entire variable domain, with the rest obtained from reference TRBV30 and TRBJ1-1, is as follows: SQTIHQWPATLVQPVGSPLSLECTVEGTSNPNLYWYRQAAGRGLQLLFYSVGIGQISSEVPQNLSASRPQDRQFILSSKKLLLSDSGFYLCAWTGLNTEAFFGQGTRLTVV.

V is TRBV5-1 and J is TRBJ2-2, with D possibly being TRBD2 (6 bases). V lost 0 bases, J lost 5 bases, and 8 bases lay in between. This CDR3 is built from 14 residues. From germline, CDR1 is SGHRS and CDR2 YFSETQ. This CDR3 is CASSLGGTTGELFF. The DNA of the CDR3 is TGCGCCAGCAGCTTGGGGGGGACTACCGGGGAGCTGTTTTTT.

The chain links TRBV19 to TRBJ2-7, with 14 bases matching TRBD2. CDR3 length equals 16 residues. Per the germline V gene, CDR1 is LNHDA and CDR2 is SQIVND (reference sequence). J gave up 9 bases and V 5 bases, and 12 bases lay outside the gene matches. CDR3: CASSPLGTSGSRRQYF. In DNA, the CDR3 is TGTGCCAGTAGTCCCCTCGGGACTAGCGGGAGTCGGAGGCAGTACTTC.

This clone was recorded a few times. The gene calls are TRBV30 and TRBJ1-2; D perhaps matches TRBD1 (6 bases). Per germline, CDR1 GTSNPN and CDR2 SVGIG (reference sequence). Deletions cut 5 bases from V and 8 bases from J, with 15 bases between. This CDR3 has 12 amino acids. CDR3 DNA: TGTGCCTGGTCTACAGGGCCCAGGGGCTACACCTTC. This sequence encodes CAWSTGPRGYTF. Using reference TRBV30 and TRBJ1-2 for the parts outside the CDR3, the full variable domain is SQTIHQWPATLVQPVGSPLSLECTVEGTSNPNLYWYRQAAGRGLQLLFYSVGIGQISSEVPQNLSASRPQDRQFILSSKKLLLSDSGFYLCAWSTGPRGYTFGSGTRLTVV.

This clone was found a few times. The chain has TRBV7-7 and TRBJ2-6; the match to TRBD2 covers 8 bases. Germline V gene sequence: CDR1 SSHAT, CDR2 FNYEAQ (reference sequence). V lost 5 bases, J lost 4 bases, and 1 base stayed unmatched. The CDR3 is 14 amino acids. The CDR3 coding sequence is TGTGCCAGCAGCCCGGGAGGGGGGGCCAACGTCCTGACTTTC. Translation gives CASSPGGGANVLTF.

The J gene is TRBJ2-2, the V gene TRBV7-3; D is possibly TRBD2 (6 bases). The germline V gene encodes CDR1 SGHTA and CDR2 FQGTGA. Trimming shortened V by 6 bases and J by 9 bases, and 14 bases separated the two germline ends. This CDR3 is 13 amino acids long. CDR3: CASSSGTSRELFF. CDR3 bases: TGTGCCAGCAGTTCCGGGACTTCAAGGGAGCTGTTTTTT.

The chain employs TRBV20-1 and TRBJ1-1; D is unclear. The germline V gene encodes CDR1 DFQATT and CDR2 SNEGSKA (reference sequence). V was shortened by 3 bases and J by 5 bases, with 7 bases between the two germline ends. CDR3 size: 11 residues. The CDR3 is CSARRVTEAFF. The CDR3 region has the DNA TGCAGTGCTAGGCGGGTTACTGAAGCTTTCTTT.